These 24 T cell receptor beta chains were sequenced from one sample in a study of cytomegalovirus exposure and HLA in healthy donors. The study ran its PCR with 60 Vbeta and 13 Jbeta primers. Method: immunoSEQ multiplex PCR; TCRdb's copy keeps in-frame clones and lacks some. The sample has around 70,000 clones; about 81% are singletons. Material: PBMCs. The receptors were gathered from a human donor in good health.

The CDR3 DNA is TGTGCCAGCAGCGTAGAGGGACAGGGTTTTGTTTACACAGATACGCAGTATTTT. It specifies CASSVEGQGFVYTDTQYF. This chain links TRBV9 with TRBJ2-3; the match to TRBD1 covers 9 bases. The V gene end was trimmed by 0 bases and the J gene end by 2 bases; junction bases not matched to a gene: 10. From germline, CDR1 is SGDLS and CDR2 YYNGEE. The CDR3 length is 18 residues.

The rearrangement links TRBV5-1 to TRBJ1-3; D remains unclear. There are 15 residues in the CDR3. Trimming stripped 0 bases from V and 0 bases from J, with 7 bases between. CDR1 and CDR2 from the germline V gene are SGHRS and YFSETQ. The CDR3 DNA is TGCGCCAGCAGCTTGGCCTTCGGCTCTGGAAACACCATATATTTT. Translated: CASSLAFGSGNTIYF. Supplemented by reference TRBV5-1 and TRBJ1-3, the full variable domain reads KAGVTQTPRYLIKTRGQQVTLSCSPISGHRSVSWYQQTPGQGLQFLFEYFSETQRNKGNFPGRFSGRQFSNSRSEMNVSTLELGDSALYLCASSLAFGSGNTIYFGEGSWLTVV.

A note on this clone: The same CDR3 is also encoded by other DNA sequences in this sample. The rearrangement links TRBV7-2 to TRBJ2-7, with TRBD2 identical over 12 bases. CDR1 and CDR2 (germline): SGHTA, FQGNSA. The ends lost 4 bases at V and 4 bases at J; junction bases unmatched: 5. The CDR3 contains 15 residues. In DNA form, the CDR3 reads TGTGCCAGCAGCTCTCTAGCGGGGGGGCTATACGAGCAGTACTTC. Its translation: CASSSLAGGLYEQYF.

The table lists this clone with a few counts. The rearrangement uses TRBV4-1 and TRBJ2-3; possible D gene TRBD1, 5 bases. CDR1 and CDR2 (germline): MGHRA, YSYEKL. The CDR3 sequence is 14 residues long. V gave up 3 bases and J gave up 4 bases, with 11 bases separating them. In nucleotides, the CDR3 is TGCGCCAGCAGCCATATGACAGAGCCAGATACGCAGTATTTT. It translates to CASSHMTEPDTQYF.

The DNA for the CDR3 is TGTGCCAGCAGCGTAGATTCAGGGTATGGCTACACCTTC. It yields the protein CASSVDSGYGYTF. This chain uses TRBV9 with TRBJ1-2; D might be TRBD1 (5 bases). Germline CDR1 reads SGDLS; CDR2 reads YYNGEE. The germline V and J ends were trimmed by 0 bases and 5 bases, with 8 bases remaining between them. The CDR3 has 13 residues.

There are a few counts of this clone. V is TRBV21-1 and J is TRBJ1-5. TRBV21-1 is a documented pseudogene. The CDR3 consists of 17 residues. CDR3 nucleotide sequence: TGTGCCAGCGATAAACCAAGGCGCGGGAGCGGCAATCAGCCCCAGCATTTT. Translated: CASDKPRRGSGNQPQHF.

The J gene is TRBJ2-5, the V gene TRBV28; D remains ambiguous. The end of the DNA fits TRBJ2-7 better, so the J call may be wrong. CDR1 is MDHEN, CDR2 SYDVKM, per germline. The CDR3 runs to 14 residues. CDR3 sequence: CASSLPLEPYEQYF. The CDR3 DNA is TGTGCCAGCAGTTTACCCCTCGAACCTTACGAGCAGTACTTC.

This clone was detected only once. The chain joins TRBV5-1 to TRBJ2-7; D is possibly TRBD1 (5 bases). Trimming removed 4 bases from V and 3 bases from J, with 17 bases in between. The CDR3 is 15 amino acids. In germline, CDR1 is SGHRS, CDR2 YFSETQ. CDR3 residues: CASSRDRKQDYEQYF. In nucleotides, the CDR3 is TGCGCCAGCAGCCGTGACAGAAAGCAAGACTACGAGCAGTACTTC.

This chain's CDR3 is CASSEGGFYSEAFF. The DNA for the CDR3 is TGTGCCAGCAGTGAAGGTGGGTTCTACAGTGAAGCTTTCTTT. The rearrangement joins TRBV6-1 to TRBJ1-1; D ambiguous. The CDR3 extends over 14 amino acids. Germline V gives CDR1 MNHNS, CDR2 SASEGT. The V and J ends lost 1 base and 7 bases respectively, with 13 bases between them.

DNA of the CDR3: TGTGCCAGTACTAATGCCCGACAGGGATGGGAAAAACTGTTTTTT. The encoded protein is CASTNARQGWEKLFF. The genes are TRBV19 and TRBJ1-4, with 7 bases lining up with TRBD1. Germline V lookup: CDR1 LNHDA, CDR2 SQIVND (reference sequence). This CDR3 contains 15 residues. Trimming removed 7 bases from V and 8 bases from J; junction bases left unmatched: 13.

The chain is built from TRBV30 and TRBJ1-5; D gene uncertain. Trimming removed 1 base from V and 0 bases from J, with 10 bases in between. There are 15 residues in the CDR3. Germline V CDR1 and CDR2: GTSNPN, SVGIG (reference sequence). The CDR3 nucleotides read TGTGCCTGGAGTGCCGGGTTTGGTAGCAATCAGCCCCAGCATTTT. It specifies CAWSAGFGSNQPQHF.

This clone was seen a few times. One junction end does not reproduce the germline sequence, and a read error may be involved. The chain combines TRBV18 with TRBJ2-3; TRBD2 aligns across 9 bases. The CDR3 sequence is 16 residues long. In germline, CDR1 is KGHSH, CDR2 LQKENI. CDR3 sequence (DNA): TGTGCCAGCTCAGCAAATAGCGGGGGCGGCACGGATACGCAGTATTTT. Translating it yields CASSANSGGGTDTQYF.

This chain links TRBV5-4 with TRBJ1-4; 10 bases line up with TRBD1. CDR1 is SGHNT, CDR2 YYREEE, per germline (reference sequence). Trimming cost V 4 bases and J 5 bases; bases outside gene matches: 14. There are 18 residues in the CDR3. For the CDR3, the DNA is TGTGCCAGCAGCCTTACGGGACAGGGGACGGCAAAAAATGAAAAACTGTTTTTT. Translating gives CASSLTGQGTAKNEKLFF.

The chain uses TRBV4-3 and TRBJ2-3, with 9 bases matching TRBD2. Per the germline V gene, CDR1 is LGHNA and CDR2 is YSLEER. The CDR3 runs 17 residues. V lost 3 bases to trimming and J lost 2 bases; unmatched junction nucleotides: 9. The CDR3 coding sequence is TGCGCCAGCAGCCAGAGCGGGGGGCGCGGAAACACAGATACGCAGTATTTT. This sequence encodes CASSQSGGRGNTDTQYF.

The genes are TRBV7-2 and TRBJ2-1, with 11 bases aligning to TRBD2. Trimming took 6 bases from V and 6 from J; bases not matched to a gene: 7. CDR1 and CDR2 (germline): SGHTA, FQGNSA. The CDR3 contains 15 residues. The CDR3 here is CASSRSSGGVNEQFF. CDR3 DNA sequence: TGTGCCAGCAGTCGAAGTAGCGGGGGGGTCAATGAGCAGTTCTTC.

This chain's CDR3 is CASSLGTGANYEQYF. The CDR3 DNA sequence: TGTGCCAGCAGCTTGGGGACAGGGGCTAACTACGAGCAGTACTTC. The chain combines TRBV7-8 with TRBJ2-7; 10 bases align to TRBD1. This CDR3 region has 15 residues. V shed 3 bases, J shed 3 bases, and the junction held 5 bases outside the gene matches. Germline CDR1 SGHVS, CDR2 FQNEAQ.

The chain carries TRBV19 and TRBJ2-5; 8 bases map to TRBD1. J lost 1 base, V lost 4 bases, and 2 bases had no gene match. The germline CDR1 and CDR2 sequences are LNHDA and SQIVND (reference sequence). The CDR3 length is 14 residues. The CDR3 DNA sequence: TGTGCCAGTAGTAAGGGACAGGCCCAAGAGACCCAGTACTTC. Protein sequence: CASSKGQAQETQYF.

The chain has TRBV30 and TRBJ2-3, with 7 positions matching TRBD1. Trimming took 4 bases from V and 4 from J; bases not matched to a gene: 11. Germline CDR1 is GTSNPN and CDR2 is SVGIG (reference sequence). The CDR3 has 15 amino acids. The CDR3 DNA sequence: TGTGCCTGGAATAGGAGACAGGGCTCCGCAGATACGCAGTATTTT. Translated: CAWNRRQGSADTQYF.

The rearrangement links TRBV5-1 to TRBJ1-6; 7 bases line up with TRBD1. V trimming: 9 bases; J trimming: 4 bases; junction bases outside the gene matches: 7. The CDR3 is 14 residues long. Germline-derived CDR1 and CDR2 are SGHRS and YFSETQ. The CDR3 sequence: CATRQGRYNSPLHF. The CDR3, as DNA: TGCGCCACCCGACAGGGACGGTATAATTCACCCCTCCACTTT.

A word on this clone: One end of the junction is discordant with germline, which a read error may explain. This chain joins TRBV9 and TRBJ2-7, with TRBD2 matching 13 bases. CDR3 size: 15 residues. Germline V lookup: CDR1 SGDLS, CDR2 YYNGEE. CDR3 sequence: CASSPRLAGGREQHF. CDR3 DNA: TGTGCCAGCAGCCCCAGACTAGCGGGGGGTCGGGAGCAGCACTTC.

The chain uses TRBV7-2 and TRBJ1-3; weak D call: TRBD1 (5 bases). With 5 bases removed from V and 1 base from J, the gap between germline ends came to 9 bases. CDR1 is SGHTA, CDR2 FQGNSA, per germline. This CDR3 is built from 14 residues. The CDR3 reads CASSKEGSGNTIYF. The CDR3 coding sequence is TGTGCCAGCAGCAAGGAGGGGTCTGGAAACACCATATATTTT. The variable domain in full, with the rest retrieved from reference TRBV7-2 and TRBJ1-3, is GAGVSQSPSNKVTEKGKDVELRCDPISGHTALYWYRQSLGQGLEFLIYFQGNSAPDKSGLPSDRFSAERTGGSVSTLTIQRTQQEDSAVYLCASSKEGSGNTIYFGEGSWLTVV.

The CDR3 loop is CASSEWDLRLAGENTGELFF. The CDR3 nucleotides read TGTGCCAGCAGTGAATGGGATTTGAGACTAGCGGGGGAGAACACCGGGGAGCTGTTTTTT. The chain couples TRBV6-1 to TRBJ2-2, with 12 bases aligning to TRBD2. This CDR3 is built from 20 residues. V trimming: 2 bases; J trimming: 1 base; junction bases outside the gene matches: 11. The V gene's germline CDR1 is MNHNS and CDR2 SASEGT.

The V gene is TRBV7-9, the J gene TRBJ2-7; the match to TRBD2 covers 10 bases. Germline V gives CDR1 SEHNR, CDR2 FQNEAQ (reference sequence). V was pared by 3 bases and J by 4 bases, with 6 bases of the junction left unmatched. This CDR3 has 15 amino acids. The CDR3 sequence: CASSFLPAGGYEQYF. As DNA, the CDR3 is TGTGCCAGCAGCTTCCTTCCAGCGGGGGGGTACGAGCAGTACTTC. Variable domain in full (rest from reference TRBV7-9 and TRBJ2-7): DTGVSQNPRHKITKRGQNVTFRCDPISEHNRLYWYRQTLGQGPEFLTYFQNEAQLEKSRLLSDRFSAERPKGSFSTLEIQRTEQGDSAMYLCASSFLPAGGYEQYFGPGTRLTVT.

The CDR3: CASSIRPGGTGNEQFF. The DNA of the CDR3 is TGCGCCAGCAGCATAAGACCCGGGGGGACGGGCAATGAGCAGTTCTTC. J is TRBJ2-1 and V is TRBV5-1, with 7 positions matching TRBD2. Germline CDR1 SGHRS, CDR2 YFSETQ. The CDR3 covers 16 residues. The V gene end was trimmed by 4 bases and the J gene end by 6 bases; junction bases not matched to a gene: 13.